The 32 T cell receptor beta chains given below trace back to one sample, sequenced in a study of blood T cell repertoires in COVID-19. Sequencing was performed with immunoSEQ multiplex PCR; in TCRdb, only in-frame clones are kept and a portion is missing. This sample yields tens of thousands of clones, of which roughly 90% are seen a single time; about 9.8% belongs to the top ten. Sequencing input: peripheral blood. The receptors shown here come from a human donor in a cohort sampled during active COVID-19.

The chain combines TRBV15 with TRBJ2-1, with D unresolved. Germline lookup yields CDR1 LNHNV and CDR2 YYDKDF (reference sequence). The CDR3 is made up of 12 amino acids. V was clipped by 3 bases and J by 7 bases, with 7 bases between them. CDR3 region: CATSSPRNEQFF. CDR3 in DNA: TGTGCCACCAGCAGTCCCCGGAATGAGCAGTTCTTC.

The V gene is TRBV27, the J gene TRBJ2-1; D ambiguous. Germline CDR1 is MNHEY and CDR2 is SMNVEV (reference sequence). V was clipped by 4 bases and J by 6 bases, with 7 bases between them. This CDR3 has 12 residues. The CDR3 nucleotides are TGTGCCAGCAGTTCGTCGGGCAATGAGCAGTTCTTC. Translated: CASSSSGNEQFF.

This chain's CDR3 is CAWSGDSRNTGELFF. The DNA of the CDR3 is TGTGCCTGGAGTGGTGACTCCAGGAACACCGGGGAGCTGTTTTTT. The V and J genes are TRBV30 and TRBJ2-2; D ambiguous. V was cut by 1 base and J by 1 base, with 10 bases left in between. The germline V gene encodes CDR1 GTSNPN and CDR2 SVGIG (reference sequence). CDR3 length: 15 amino acids.

This clone was recorded only once. The J gene is TRBJ2-2, the V gene TRBV19, with D possibly matching TRBD2 (6 bases). V was shortened by 6 bases and J by 6 bases, with 14 bases between the two germline ends. The CDR3 has 14 amino acids. Germline V lookup: CDR1 LNHDA, CDR2 SQIVND (reference sequence). CDR3 protein: CASSFRLGSGELFF. The CDR3 coding sequence is TGTGCCAGTAGCTTCAGACTAGGGTCCGGGGAGCTGTTTTTT.

This clone was counted a single time. This chain connects TRBV6-5 to TRBJ2-2; TRBD1 aligns across 7 bases. The J segment lost 0 bases and the V segment lost 8 bases, leaving 3 bases of the junction unmatched. Germline assignment: CDR1 MNHEY and CDR2 SVGAGI. The CDR3 sequence is 14 residues long. CDR3 coding DNA: TGTGCCAGCCCGGGACAGACGAACACCGGGGAGCTGTTTTTT. This gives the protein CASPGQTNTGELFF.

The chain has TRBV6-5 and TRBJ2-1; TRBD2 aligns across 7 bases. The J segment lost 4 bases and the V segment lost 4 bases, leaving 4 bases of the junction unmatched. Germline CDR1 is MNHEY and CDR2 is SVGAGI. The CDR3 runs 14 residues. The CDR3 protein is CASSLAGAYNEQFF. The CDR3 DNA reads TGTGCCAGCAGTTTGGCGGGAGCATACAATGAGCAGTTCTTC.

The chain links TRBV6-5 to TRBJ2-7; unclear D gene. The V gene's germline CDR1 is MNHEY and CDR2 SVGAGI. Trimming cost V 6 bases and J 4 bases, with 13 bases left between them. The CDR3 is 13 residues long. The CDR3 loop is CASSPTYSYEQYF. Here the CDR3 DNA reads TGTGCCAGCAGCCCGACCTACAGTTACGAGCAGTACTTC.

The chain couples TRBV6-5 to TRBJ2-7, with TRBD1 identical over 8 bases. Trimming removed 0 bases from V and 6 bases from J; junction bases left unmatched: 4. Germline V gene data show CDR1 as MNHEY and CDR2 as SVGAGI. This CDR3 is built from 14 residues. Written as DNA, the CDR3 is TGTGCCAGCAGTTACTCAAGGACAGGGCCCGAGCAGTACTTC. It specifies CASSYSRTGPEQYF.

This clone was seen more than once but under ten times. The V call is TRBV7-3, the J call TRBJ2-3; weak D call: TRBD2 (5 bases). Germline CDR1 and CDR2: SGHTA and FQGTGA. Trimming took off 3 bases at V and 4 bases at J, with 8 bases between the two ends. The CDR3 runs to 13 residues. The CDR3 loop reads CASSFVLADTQYF. CDR3 sequence (DNA): TGTGCCAGCAGCTTCGTACTAGCAGATACGCAGTATTTT. The variable domain in full, with the rest retrieved from reference TRBV7-3 and TRBJ2-3, is GAGVSQTPSNKVTEKGKYVELRCDPISGHTALYWYRQSLGQGPEFLIYFQGTGAADDSGLPNDRFFAVRPEGSVSTLKIQRTERGDSAVYLCASSFVLADTQYFGPGTRLTVL.

This chain's CDR3 is CASSDGGGNQPQHF. As DNA, the CDR3 is TGTGCCAGCAGTGATGGGGGGGGCAATCAGCCCCAGCATTTT. J is TRBJ1-5 and V is TRBV6-1, with a weak D call TRBD1 (5 bases). The length of the CDR3 is 14 residues. V shed 3 bases and J shed 2 bases, with 8 bases lying between them. Germline loops: CDR1 MNHNS, CDR2 SASEGT.

The chain recombines TRBV28 with TRBJ2-2; 11 nucleotides match TRBD2. V gave up 2 bases and J gave up 1 base; unmatched junction bases: 3. In germline, CDR1 is MDHEN, CDR2 SYDVKM. The CDR3 has 17 amino acids. The CDR3 loop is CASSLTSGSGNTGELFF. The CDR3 nucleotides are TGTGCCAGCAGTTTAACTAGCGGGAGCGGGAACACCGGGGAGCTGTTTTTT.

The chain recombines TRBV5-1 with TRBJ2-3; TRBD2 matches at 9 bases. V trimming: 0 bases; J trimming: 3 bases; junction bases outside the gene matches: 5. This CDR3 is built from 16 residues. The germline CDR1 and CDR2 sequences are SGHRS and YFSETQ. CDR3 in DNA: TGCGCCAGCAGCTTGGGGGTAGCGGGAGTGACAGATACGCAGTATTTT. It translates to CASSLGVAGVTDTQYF.

This sequence joins TRBV21-1 and TRBJ2-1; the D call of TRBD2 is as the table states it, not checked on the DNA. TRBV21-1 is annotated as a pseudogene. The CDR3 has 18 residues. CDR3 sequence: CASRSGTSGSYDYNEQFF. Written as DNA, the CDR3 is TGTGCCAGCAGATCCGGGACTAGCGGGAGCTACGACTACAATGAGCAGTTCTTC.

The J gene is TRBJ1-3, the V gene TRBV7-3, with no clear D. The CDR3 runs 14 residues. CDR1 and CDR2 from the germline V gene are SGHTA and FQGTGA. V was shortened by 3 bases and J by 0 bases, with 6 bases between the two germline ends. The chain's CDR3 is CASSFGSSGNTIYF. As DNA, the CDR3 is TGTGCCAGCAGCTTTGGGAGCTCTGGAAACACCATATATTTT. Combining the CDR3 with reference TRBV7-3 and TRBJ1-3 gives the whole variable domain GAGVSQTPSNKVTEKGKYVELRCDPISGHTALYWYRQSLGQGPEFLIYFQGTGAADDSGLPNDRFFAVRPEGSVSTLKIQRTERGDSAVYLCASSFGSSGNTIYFGEGSWLTVV.

The chain uses TRBV7-8 and TRBJ1-1; tentative D call: TRBD1 (5 bases). Per the germline V gene, CDR1 is SGHVS and CDR2 is FQNEAQ. There are 16 residues in the CDR3. Deletions cut 3 bases from V and 3 bases from J, with 17 bases between. The DNA of the CDR3 is TGTGCCAGCAGCTTTAGGAGGGCGGTAGGGGACACTGAAGCTTTCTTT. It is translated as CASSFRRAVGDTEAFF.

The genes are TRBV15 and TRBJ2-6; tentative D call: TRBD1 (6 bases). Trimming pared 8 bases from V and 0 bases from J, leaving 11 bases between. The CDR3 is made up of 15 amino acids. Germline V CDR1 and CDR2: LNHNV, YYDKDF (reference sequence). CDR3 protein: CATGTRTSGANVLTF. Written as DNA, the CDR3 is TGTGCCACCGGGACAAGGACCTCTGGGGCCAACGTCCTGACTTTC.

V gene TRBV5-1 combines with J gene TRBJ2-5; tentative D call: TRBD2 (5 bases). Looked up from germline, CDR1 is SGHRS and CDR2 is YFSETQ. Deletions cut 3 bases from V and 5 bases from J, with 20 bases between. The CDR3 has 16 residues. The CDR3 sequence: CASSWESGSEEETQYF. In DNA, the CDR3 is TGCGCCAGCAGCTGGGAGTCAGGATCGGAGGAGGAGACCCAGTACTTC.

This chain joins TRBV27 and TRBJ1-4; 7 bases line up with TRBD1. Germline lookup yields CDR1 MNHEY and CDR2 SMNVEV (reference sequence). The CDR3 is 14 residues long. V was pared by 0 bases and J by 9 bases, with 4 bases of the junction left unmatched. The CDR3: CASSLSAGGKKLFF. The CDR3 nucleotides are TGTGCCAGCAGTTTATCGGCAGGGGGTAAAAAACTGTTTTTT.

As regards this clone: The same CDR3 arises from other DNA sequences in this sample as well. The chain combines TRBV28 with TRBJ2-6; unclear D gene. In germline, CDR1 is MDHEN, CDR2 SYDVKM. The V and J ends lost 2 bases and 1 base respectively, with 6 bases between them. The CDR3 runs 15 residues. CDR3 bases: TGTGCCAGCAGTTTAGGCGGTTCTGGGGCCAACGTCCTGACTTTC. It encodes CASSLGGSGANVLTF. Full variable domain (remainder filled in from reference TRBV28 and TRBJ2-6): DVKVTQSSRYLVKRTGEKVFLECVQDMDHENMFWYRQDPGLGLRLIYFSYDVKMKEKGDIPEGYSVSREKKERFSLILESASTNQTSMYLCASSLGGSGANVLTFGAGSRLTVL.

Comment on this clone: This sample includes further DNA sequences coding for the same CDR3. The CDR3 sequence is CASSLQETQYF. For the CDR3, the DNA is TGTGCCAGCAGTTTACAGGAGACCCAGTACTTC. The rearrangement links TRBV28 to TRBJ2-5; the D is unclear. The V end was cut by 2 bases, the J end by 5 bases, with 3 bases between. Germline V gives CDR1 MDHEN, CDR2 SYDVKM. The CDR3 is 11 residues long.

The J gene is TRBJ2-5, the V gene TRBV6-2 or TRBV6-3; 10 positions match TRBD2. V shed 5 bases and J 5 bases; nucleotides not matched to a gene: 5. The germline CDR1 and CDR2 sequences are MNHEY and SVGEGT. The CDR3 is 14 amino acids. The DNA of the CDR3 is TGTGCCAGCAGTAGGGGACTAGCGTGGGAGACCCAGTACTTC. This gives the protein CASSRGLAWETQYF.

The chain has TRBV29-1 and TRBJ1-5; TRBD1 might be the D (5 bases). V lost 4 bases, J lost 3 bases, and 13 bases lay in between. Germline V CDR1 and CDR2: SQVTM, ANQGSEA. The CDR3 runs to 14 residues. CDR3 region: CSVAEAGHNQPQHF. The CDR3, as DNA: TGCAGCGTTGCCGAGGCGGGGCACAATCAGCCCCAGCATTTT.

The chain carries TRBV28 and TRBJ2-7, with 9 bases lining up with TRBD2. Trimming removed 6 bases from V and 2 bases from J; junction bases left unmatched: 2. The CDR3 is 13 residues long. CDR1 MDHEN and CDR2 SYDVKM come from the germline V gene. The CDR3 here is CASSAGGAYEQYF. CDR3 bases: TGTGCCAGCAGCGCGGGAGGGGCCTACGAGCAGTACTTC.

The chain recombines TRBV24-1 with TRBJ2-1; 7 positions match TRBD2. The germline gives CDR1 KGHDR, CDR2 SFDVKD. The CDR3 is 15 residues long. V lost 5 bases to trimming and J lost 6 bases; unmatched junction nucleotides: 9. The CDR3 protein is CATSGLAGTANEQFF. DNA of the CDR3: TGTGCCACCAGTGGACTAGCCGGGACTGCCAATGAGCAGTTCTTC.

This clone came up a few times. The chain links TRBV28 to TRBJ1-2; 11 bases line up with TRBD1. The CDR3 spans 15 residues. The V gene end was trimmed by 5 bases and the J gene end by 5 bases; junction bases not matched to a gene: 7. Per the germline V gene, CDR1 is MDHEN and CDR2 is SYDVKM. DNA for the CDR3: TGTGCCAGCAGTGTGGACAGGGGGCGTTTTTATGGCTACACCTTC. Its protein product is CASSVDRGRFYGYTF.

The chain joins TRBV9 to TRBJ1-1, with TRBD1 matching 7 bases. Germline CDR1 is SGDLS and CDR2 is YYNGEE. V dropped 4 bases and J dropped 8; count of bases not matched to a gene: 17. The CDR3 loop spans 16 amino acids. The CDR3 bases are TGTGCCAGCAGCCTCCTGGTTATTTACAGGGGATGGGAAGCTTTCTTT. Translated, it gives CASSLLVIYRGWEAFF.

The V call is TRBV11-3, the J call TRBJ2-1; 11 nucleotides line up with TRBD2. Germline loops: CDR1 SGHNT, CDR2 YENEEA. J gave up 5 bases and V 5 bases, and 8 bases lay outside the gene matches. The CDR3 has 16 residues. The CDR3 loop reads CASSLRLGLADNEQFF. The DNA of the CDR3 is TGTGCCAGCAGCCTAAGGCTGGGACTAGCGGACAATGAGCAGTTCTTC.

About this clone itself: The junction and the germline gene differ at one end; a read error may be behind it. Additional DNA sequences in this sample encode the identical CDR3. The rearrangement joins TRBV4-3 to TRBJ2-7; D is perhaps TRBD2 (5 bases). This CDR3 comprises 13 residues. Germline lookup yields CDR1 LGHNA and CDR2 YSLEER. The CDR3 coding sequence is TGCGCCAGCAGCCTCTCCCTAGCCCTCGAGCAGTATTTC. It encodes CASSLSLALEQYF.

The rearrangement links TRBV4-3 to TRBJ2-3; D is unresolved. Germline V gene data show CDR1 as LGHNA and CDR2 as YSLEER. This CDR3 is built from 17 residues. Trimming stripped 0 bases from V and 2 bases from J, with 15 bases between. The CDR3 DNA follows: TGCGCCAGCAGCCAAGATAGAGATAGCAGTTTCACAGATACGCAGTATTTT. This encodes CASSQDRDSSFTDTQYF.

J is TRBJ2-7 and V is TRBV7-3; 8 bases match TRBD2. Unmatched junction bases numbered 9, after V lost 5 bases and J lost 3 bases. The V gene's germline CDR1 is SGHTA and CDR2 FQGTGA. CDR3 length equals 15 residues. The CDR3 bases are TGTGCCAGCAGCCCGAGAGCGGGAGTTCTCTACGAGCAGTACTTC. Translating it yields CASSPRAGVLYEQYF.

The chain employs TRBV5-8 and TRBJ2-7, with TRBD2 as a possible D gene (6 bases). The CDR3 loop spans 17 amino acids. The V end lost 1 base, the J end lost 4 bases, and 21 bases lay between the germline ends. Germline CDR1 is SGHTS and CDR2 is YDEGEE. The CDR3 here is CASSLSGRGTDSYEQYF. As DNA, the CDR3 is TGTGCCAGCAGCTTGTCCGGCCGGGGGACTGACAGTTACGAGCAGTACTTC.

The gene calls are TRBV27 and TRBJ2-5, with TRBD1 matching 11 bases. This CDR3 spans 15 amino acids. V was clipped by 5 bases and J by 2 bases; unmatched bases: 4. Germline CDR1 is MNHEY and CDR2 is SMNVEV (reference sequence). The DNA of the CDR3 is TGTGCCAGCAGTGCCCGGGACAGGGGGCAAGAGACCCAGTACTTC. Protein sequence: CASSARDRGQETQYF.